This entry lists 30 T cell receptor beta chains sequenced from one sample in a study of CD8+ T cells in alopecia areata. Treatment reported: oral pan-JAK inhibitor, 5-10 mg twice daily. RNA extraction was followed by reverse transcription into cDNA, which acted as the sequencing template. Sequencing used immunoSEQ multiplex PCR; TCRdb keeps in-frame clones, though not all of them. Among about 180,000 clones listed, approximately 50% were seen once. The material sequenced was CD8+ T cells sorted from blood, taken around week 54, from a patient treated with tofacitinib. The receptors come from a human donor with alopecia areata.

J is TRBJ1-2 and V is TRBV15, with D tentatively TRBD1 (5 bases). This CDR3 comprises 15 residues. Germline CDR1 LNHNV, CDR2 YYDKDF (reference sequence). Trimming shortened V by 3 bases and J by 2 bases, and 13 bases separated the two germline ends. In DNA form, the CDR3 reads TGTGCCACCAGCAGTTACGGGGGTCTCAACTATGGCTACACCTTC. Protein sequence: CATSSYGGLNYGYTF. Full variable domain (outside the CDR3, taken from reference TRBV15 and TRBJ1-2): DAMVIQNPRYQVTQFGKPVTLSCSQTLNHNVMYWYQQKSSQAPKLLFHYYDKDFNNEADTPDNFQSRRPNTSFCFLDIRSPGLGDTAMYLCATSSYGGLNYGYTFGSGTRLTVV.

This rearrangement joins TRBV5-4 to TRBJ1-2; unclear D gene. Trimming removed 0 bases at V and 1 base at J, with 10 bases between. The V gene's germline CDR1 is SGHNT and CDR2 YYREEE (reference sequence). The CDR3 has 15 amino acids. CDR3 region: CASSLGAEDNYGYTF. The CDR3 bases are TGTGCCAGCAGCTTGGGAGCCGAGGATAACTATGGCTACACCTTC. Full variable domain (missing parts from reference TRBV5-4 and TRBJ1-2): ETGVTQSPTHLIKTRGQQVTLRCSSQSGHNTVSWYQQALGQGPQFIFQYYREEENGRGNFPPRFSGLQFPNYSSELNVNALELDDSALYLCASSLGAEDNYGYTFGSGTRLTVV.

J is TRBJ1-2 and V is TRBV15, with D unresolved. V was trimmed by 0 bases and J by 3 bases, leaving 11 bases between them. Germline loops: CDR1 LNHNV, CDR2 YYDKDF (reference sequence). The CDR3 totals 15 residues. CDR3 sequence (DNA): TGTGCCACCAGCAGAGATGGTACCACGGACTATGGCTACACCTTC. Protein sequence: CATSRDGTTDYGYTF. The entire variable domain, with the rest obtained from reference TRBV15 and TRBJ1-2, is as follows: DAMVIQNPRYQVTQFGKPVTLSCSQTLNHNVMYWYQQKSSQAPKLLFHYYDKDFNNEADTPDNFQSRRPNTSFCFLDIRSPGLGDTAMYLCATSRDGTTDYGYTFGSGTRLTVV.

This clone has just a few counts. This CDR3 reads CASSERAGTEAFF. In nucleotides, the CDR3 is TGTGCCAGCAGTGAAAGGGCTGGAACTGAAGCTTTCTTT. The chain couples TRBV2 to TRBJ1-1; D unresolved. The CDR3 runs 13 residues. Germline assignment: CDR1 SNHLY and CDR2 FYNNEI. The ends were cut back, 2 bases at V and 5 bases at J, with 9 bases in the middle. Based on the CDR3 plus reference TRBV2 and TRBJ1-1, the full variable domain is EPEVTQTPSHQVTQMGQEVILRCVPISNHLYFYWYRQILGQKVEFLVSFYNNEISEKSEIFDDQFSVERPDGSNFTLKIRSTKLEDSAMYFCASSERAGTEAFFGQGTRLTVV.

The V call is TRBV4-3, the J call TRBJ1-4; TRBD1 aligns across 8 bases. CDR1 and CDR2 (germline): LGHNA, YSLEER. The ends lost 1 base at V and 4 bases at J; junction bases unmatched: 8. This CDR3 comprises 17 residues. This CDR3 reads CASSQAPGQGDNEKLFF. The CDR3 DNA reads TGCGCCAGCAGCCAAGCCCCCGGACAGGGAGATAATGAAAAACTGTTTTTT.

This CDR3 is CASSRRTSVSADTQYF. Here the CDR3 DNA reads TGTGCCAGCAGTCGACGGACTAGCGTTTCCGCAGATACGCAGTATTTT. The rearrangement uses TRBV7-9 and TRBJ2-3; 9 positions match TRBD2. The CDR3 contains 16 residues. The V segment lost 6 bases and the J segment 4 bases; nucleotides outside the gene matches: 11. The germline CDR1 and CDR2 sequences are SEHNR and FQNEAQ (reference sequence).

J is TRBJ1-2 and V is TRBV6-5, with D perhaps TRBD1 (6 bases). V was trimmed by 6 bases and J by 3 bases, leaving 14 bases between them. There are 14 residues in the CDR3. Looked up from germline, CDR1 is MNHEY and CDR2 is SVGAGI. DNA for the CDR3: TGTGCCAGCAGCTCCTCGGGACAATACTATGGCTACACCTTC. Translated: CASSSSGQYYGYTF.

A remark on this clone: Other DNA sequences from this sample encode an identical CDR3 as well. The chain couples TRBV27 to TRBJ2-7; D might be TRBD1 (5 bases). The CDR3 contains 13 residues. V was pared by 2 bases and J by 2 bases, with 7 bases between. Germline V gives CDR1 MNHEY, CDR2 SMNVEV (reference sequence). The CDR3, as DNA: TGTGCCAGCAGTTTAGGCAGGGCCTACGAGCAGTACTTC. Amino acid sequence: CASSLGRAYEQYF.

The rearrangement links TRBV4-3 to TRBJ2-7; D is ambiguous. Germline V CDR1 and CDR2: LGHNA, YSLEER. V was clipped by 0 bases and J by 0 bases, with 9 bases between them. The length of the CDR3 is 15 residues. CDR3 bases: TGCGCCAGCAGCCAAGAAGTAGACGGCTCCTACGAGCAGTACTTC. Its protein product is CASSQEVDGSYEQYF.

In its sample, this clone was seen a few times. The chain couples TRBV25-1 to TRBJ1-2, with D perhaps TRBD1 (6 bases). The V end lost 5 bases, the J end lost 4 bases, and 17 bases lay between the germline ends. The V gene's germline CDR1 is MGHDK and CDR2 SYGVNS. The CDR3 is 15 residues long. The CDR3 DNA is TGTGCCAGCAGTTCTGTGGGGGCGCAAAGCTATGGCTACACCTTC. Protein sequence: CASSSVGAQSYGYTF.

This chain uses TRBV4-2 with TRBJ2-2, with 7 bases fitting TRBD1. Germline CDR1 is LGHNA and CDR2 is YNFKEQ. This CDR3 contains 16 residues. The V gene end was trimmed by 1 base and the J gene end by 3 bases; junction bases not matched to a gene: 5. The CDR3 loop is CASSQGIDRDTGELFF. For the CDR3, the DNA is TGTGCCAGCAGCCAAGGAATTGACAGGGACACCGGGGAGCTGTTTTTT.

The chain recombines TRBV7-3 with TRBJ2-7; D is perhaps TRBD1 or TRBD2 (5 bases each). The CDR3 covers 18 residues. Germline CDR1 SGHTA, CDR2 FQGTGA. The ends were cut back, 2 bases at V and 2 bases at J, with 22 bases in the middle. The CDR3 reads CASSLGPGWGGPPYEQYF. The CDR3 bases are TGTGCCAGCAGCTTAGGCCCGGGGTGGGGCGGGCCGCCCTACGAGCAGTACTTC.

This clone was observed a handful of times. V usage is TRBV23-1 and J usage is TRBJ1-2; perhaps TRBD1 as D (5 bases). TRBV23-1 is marked as an open reading frame, function uncertain. This CDR3 spans 15 amino acids. V lost 4 bases, J lost 2 bases, and 14 bases lay in between. This chain's CDR3 is CASSPQGGKNYGYTF. The DNA for the CDR3 is TGCGCCAGCAGTCCTCAGGGCGGTAAAAACTATGGCTACACCTTC.

The V call is TRBV5-5, the J call TRBJ2-3, with D unresolved. The CDR3 runs 14 residues. Germline V CDR1 and CDR2: SGHKS, YYEKEE (reference sequence). Trimming left V 2 bases short and J 0 bases short, with 7 bases between. CDR3: CASSFRASTDTQYF. DNA of the CDR3: TGTGCCAGCAGCTTTCGAGCTAGCACAGATACGCAGTATTTT.

This sequence joins TRBV5-4 and TRBJ2-7, with TRBD1 identical over 7 bases. The CDR3 is 15 amino acids. Trimming took 4 bases from V and 1 from J; bases not matched to a gene: 8. The germline V gene encodes CDR1 SGHNT and CDR2 YYREEE (reference sequence). The CDR3 DNA is TGTGCCAGCAGCAGCACAGGGGTACCTTCCTACGAGCAGTACTTC. Translation: CASSSTGVPSYEQYF.

The chain uses TRBV6-5 and TRBJ2-5, with 7 bases matching TRBD1. Trimming removed 6 bases from V and 4 bases from J; junction bases left unmatched: 8. CDR3 size: 14 residues. Germline V gives CDR1 MNHEY, CDR2 SVGAGI. This chain's CDR3 is CASRFRAGGETQYF. As DNA, the CDR3 is TGTGCCAGCAGATTCCGGGCAGGGGGAGAGACCCAGTACTTC.

The sample holds a few counts of this clone. The chain has TRBV9 and TRBJ1-1, with a weak D call TRBD1 (5 bases). The CDR3 extends over 15 amino acids. Germline V CDR1 and CDR2: SGDLS, YYNGEE. With 3 bases removed from V and 4 bases from J, the gap between germline ends came to 16 bases. CDR3 in DNA: TGTGCCAGCAGCGCTTCCCACGGGGGTGTCACTGAAGCTTTCTTT. Translation: CASSASHGGVTEAFF.

There are many counts of this clone. This chain uses TRBV28 with TRBJ2-7; D perhaps matches TRBD2 (5 bases). The CDR3 runs 13 residues. Trimming took 3 bases from V and 4 from J, leaving 10 bases between them. From germline, CDR1 is MDHEN and CDR2 SYDVKM. As DNA, the CDR3 is TGTGCCAGCAGTTTGAGGCCGGGGTACGAGCAGTACTTC. Translating it yields CASSLRPGYEQYF.

This chain connects TRBV11-1 to TRBJ1-1; tentative D call: TRBD1 (5 bases). The V gene lost 5 bases and the J gene lost 4 bases, with 8 bases spanning the gap. The CDR3 totals 12 residues. CDR1 is SGHAT, CDR2 FQDESV, per germline (reference sequence). The CDR3 here is CASSPGGTEAFF. CDR3 in DNA: TGTGCCAGCAGCCCCGGGGGCACTGAAGCTTTCTTT.

The V call is TRBV9, the J call TRBJ2-3; D might be TRBD1 or TRBD2, each matching 6 bases. This CDR3 region has 14 residues. V was shortened by 0 bases and J by 6 bases, with 11 bases between the two germline ends. Germline V lookup: CDR1 SGDLS, CDR2 YYNGEE. For the CDR3, the DNA is TGTGCCAGCAGCGTAGAAGGGGGGTGGGATACGCAGTATTTT. Its translation is CASSVEGGWDTQYF.

The chain employs TRBV2 and TRBJ2-7; a weak D match, TRBD1 (6 bases). Germline CDR1 SNHLY, CDR2 FYNNEI. V lost 2 bases and J lost 6, with 17 bases in between. This CDR3 has 15 residues. CDR3 amino acids: CASSETPGVGSEQYF. The CDR3 DNA sequence: TGTGCCAGCAGTGAAACGCCAGGGGTGGGCTCCGAGCAGTACTTC.

The chain recombines TRBV6-5 with TRBJ2-5; no clear D gene. Germline V gene data show CDR1 as MNHEY and CDR2 as SVGAGI. The CDR3 length is 13 residues. V gave up 6 bases and J gave up 2 bases, with 10 bases separating them. CDR3 protein: CASSPQIQETQYF. The CDR3 bases are TGTGCCAGCAGCCCCCAGATACAAGAGACCCAGTACTTC.

This clone was detected a few times. V gene TRBV30 combines with J gene TRBJ2-7; D unresolved. Per the germline V gene, CDR1 is GTSNPN and CDR2 is SVGIG (reference sequence). Trimming removed 0 bases from V and 7 bases from J, with 7 bases in between. This CDR3 region has 11 residues. This CDR3 is CAWSVLREQYF. The CDR3 region has the DNA TGTGCCTGGAGTGTCCTTAGGGAGCAGTACTTC.

V and J are TRBV5-1 and TRBJ2-3; D gene unclear. Germline-derived CDR1 and CDR2 are SGHRS and YFSETQ. V was clipped by 2 bases and J by 1 base, with 5 bases between them. This CDR3 has 13 amino acids. As DNA, the CDR3 is TGCGCCAGCAGCTTTGGGGGCACAGATACGCAGTATTTT. Amino acids: CASSFGGTDTQYF. Using reference TRBV5-1 and TRBJ2-3 for the parts outside the CDR3, the full variable domain is KAGVTQTPRYLIKTRGQQVTLSCSPISGHRSVSWYQQTPGQGLQFLFEYFSETQRNKGNFPGRFSGRQFSNSRSEMNVSTLELGDSALYLCASSFGGTDTQYFGPGTRLTVL.

The chain carries TRBV6-5 and TRBJ2-1; 9 nucleotides match TRBD2. In germline, CDR1 is MNHEY, CDR2 SVGAGI. V lost 5 bases, J lost 16 bases, and 15 bases stayed unmatched. CDR3 length: 14 residues. The CDR3 DNA reads as TGTGCCAGCAGTCCACTGGGAGCGGGGGGCCCCGGATTCTTC. Translation gives CASSPLGAGGPGFF.

This clone was found a few times. J is TRBJ1-5 and V is TRBV15; D uncertain. The CDR3 loop spans 12 amino acids. The ends were cut back, 0 bases at V and 8 bases at J, with 5 bases in the middle. Germline CDR1 LNHNV, CDR2 YYDKDF (reference sequence). The CDR3 sequence is CATSRDEEPQHF. CDR3 in DNA: TGTGCCACCAGCAGAGATGAGGAGCCCCAGCATTTT.

The chain joins TRBV9 to TRBJ1-2; TRBD1 matches 12 bases. Germline loops: CDR1 SGDLS, CDR2 YYNGEE. CDR3 length: 14 residues. The J segment lost 8 bases and the V segment lost 4 bases, leaving 6 bases of the junction unmatched. The CDR3 loop is CASSIGTGGRGYTF. The CDR3 DNA is TGTGCCAGCAGCATAGGGACAGGGGGCAGGGGCTACACCTTC.

The chain employs TRBV25-1 and TRBJ1-2, with D possibly TRBD1 on 5 matching bases. The CDR3 runs 14 residues. Germline V gene lookup returns CDR1 MGHDK and CDR2 SYGVNS. V shed 7 bases and J shed 6 bases, with 18 bases lying between them. CDR3 coding DNA: TGTGCCAGCACCGATTTTGAGGGGAACAATGGCTACACCTTC. As protein: CASTDFEGNNGYTF.

The chain carries TRBV7-9 and TRBJ1-5; 7 bases line up with TRBD1. The ends lost 1 base at V and 9 bases at J; junction bases unmatched: 9. The germline gives CDR1 SEHNR, CDR2 FQNEAQ (reference sequence). CDR3 length equals 15 residues. CDR3 amino acids: CASSLGAGGISPQHF. In DNA, the CDR3 is TGTGCCAGCAGCTTAGGGGCAGGGGGAATATCGCCCCAGCATTTT.

The chain carries TRBV27 and TRBJ2-4; TRBD2 agrees at 8 bases. Per germline, CDR1 MNHEY and CDR2 SMNVEV (reference sequence). This CDR3 spans 15 amino acids. The trim removed 2 bases at V and 1 base at J, leaving 1 base unmatched. The CDR3, as DNA: TGTGCCAGCAGTTTAGGCGGGGGGGCCAAAAACATTCAGTACTTC. The encoded protein is CASSLGGGAKNIQYF.